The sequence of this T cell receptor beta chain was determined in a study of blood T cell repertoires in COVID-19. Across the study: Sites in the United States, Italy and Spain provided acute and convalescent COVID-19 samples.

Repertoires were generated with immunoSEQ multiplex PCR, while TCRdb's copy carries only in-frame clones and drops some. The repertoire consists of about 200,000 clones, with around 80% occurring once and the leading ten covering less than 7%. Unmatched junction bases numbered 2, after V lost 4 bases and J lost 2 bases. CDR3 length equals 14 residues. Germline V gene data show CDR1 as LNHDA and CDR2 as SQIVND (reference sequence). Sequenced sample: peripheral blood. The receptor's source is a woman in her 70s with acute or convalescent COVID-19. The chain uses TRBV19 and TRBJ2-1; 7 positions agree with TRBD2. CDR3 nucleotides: TGTGCCAGTAGTACCAGCGGGACCTACAATGAGCAGTTCTTC. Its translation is CASSTSGTYNEQFF.